The 5 T cell receptor beta chains given below trace back to one sample, sequenced in a study of response to subunit inactivated influenza vaccine. One entry per CDR3 protein, called by TCRdb with MiXCR from the RT-PCR reads. In the table there are over 750,000 distinct CDR3 sequences, 20% to 25% of which are singletons. The sample was PBMCs from blood, taken 5 to 6 days after vaccination. The origin of the receptors is a man aged 45 to 65 who received an inactivated influenza vaccine.

The chain joins TRBV7-8 to TRBJ2-2; the D gene is possibly TRBD2 (6 bases). Trimming took 5 bases from V and 2 from J, leaving 15 bases between them. Germline CDR1 reads SGHVS; CDR2 reads FQNEAQ. This CDR3 spans 16 amino acids. In DNA form, the CDR3 reads TGTGCCAGCAGCCAACGGGTAGCGGCAAACACCGGGGAGCTGTTTTTT. This codes for CASSQRVAANTGELFF. Supplemented by reference TRBV7-8 and TRBJ2-2, the full variable domain reads GAGVSQSPRYKVAKRGQDVALRCDPISGHVSLFWYQQALGQGPEFLTYFQNEAQLDKSGLPSDRFFAERPEGSVSTLKIQRTQQEDSAVYLCASSQRVAANTGELFFGEGSRLTVL.

CDR3 protein: CSATGPSNNEQFF. For the CDR3, the DNA is TGCAGTGCTACCGGACCCTCAAACAATGAGCAGTTCTTC. The chain is built from TRBV20-1 and TRBJ2-1; no reliable D call. The CDR3 has 13 amino acids. Germline V gene sequence: CDR1 DFQATT, CDR2 SNEGSKA (reference sequence). Trimming pared 4 bases from V and 5 bases from J, leaving 12 bases between.

The V and J genes are TRBV12-3 or TRBV12-4 and TRBJ2-3, with 8 bases matching TRBD1. The CDR3 loop spans 15 amino acids. V gave up 7 bases and J gave up 1 base; unmatched junction bases: 7. The CDR3 DNA sequence: TGTGCCAGCACCGCCCCGGGACAGGGCACAGATACGCAGTATTTT. It translates to CASTAPGQGTDTQYF.

The chain links TRBV10-3 to TRBJ1-3; the D is unclear. V lost 6 bases to trimming and J lost 0 bases, with 6 bases between them. Germline CDR1 and CDR2: ENHRY and SYGVKD. The CDR3 loop spans 13 amino acids. The CDR3 DNA reads as TGTGCCATCAGGATGAGCTCTGGAAACACCATATATTTT. Amino acid sequence: CAIRMSSGNTIYF.

The V gene is TRBV3-1, the J gene TRBJ2-7, with 9 bases lining up with TRBD2. Per germline, CDR1 LGHDT and CDR2 YNNKEL (reference sequence). The CDR3 is 17 residues long. V shed 0 bases, J shed 0 bases, and the junction held 6 bases outside the gene matches. CDR3 protein: CASSQETSGSFSYEQYF. Here the CDR3 DNA reads TGTGCCAGCAGCCAAGAGACTAGCGGATCCTTCTCCTACGAGCAGTACTTC.